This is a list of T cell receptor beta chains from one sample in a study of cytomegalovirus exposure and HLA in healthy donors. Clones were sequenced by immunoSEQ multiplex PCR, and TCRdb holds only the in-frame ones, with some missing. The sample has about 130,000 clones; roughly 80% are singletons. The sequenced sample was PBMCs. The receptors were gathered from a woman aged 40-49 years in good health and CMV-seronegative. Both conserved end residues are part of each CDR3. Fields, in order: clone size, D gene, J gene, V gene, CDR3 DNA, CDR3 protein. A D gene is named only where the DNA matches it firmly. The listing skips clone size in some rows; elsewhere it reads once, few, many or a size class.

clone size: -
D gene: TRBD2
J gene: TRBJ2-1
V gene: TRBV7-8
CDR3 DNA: TGTGCCAGCAGCCCGGGGACTAGCGGGGACAATGAGCAGTTCTTC
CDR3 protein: CASSPGTSGDNEQFF

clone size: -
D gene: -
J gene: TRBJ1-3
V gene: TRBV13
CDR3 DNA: TGTGCCAGCAGCGGTCGGGAGGGCCCAAACACCATATATTTT
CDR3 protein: CASSGREGPNTIYF

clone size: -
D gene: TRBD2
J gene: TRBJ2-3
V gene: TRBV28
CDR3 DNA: TGTGCCAGCAGTCTGTGGATGCTAGCGGGAGATACGCAGTATTTT
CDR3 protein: CASSLWMLAGDTQYF

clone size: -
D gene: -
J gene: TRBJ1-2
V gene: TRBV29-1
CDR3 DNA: TGCAGCACTGGCGTCGCAGGGGCTCGGGGTAACTATGGCTACACCTTC
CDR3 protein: CSTGVAGARGNYGYTF

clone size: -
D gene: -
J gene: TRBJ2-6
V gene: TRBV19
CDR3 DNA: TGTGCCAGTAGTATAGATTCCTCCTCGGCCAACGTCCTGACTTTC
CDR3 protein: CASSIDSSSANVLTF

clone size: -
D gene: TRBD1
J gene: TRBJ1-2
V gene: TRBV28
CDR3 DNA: TGTGCCAGCAGTTTGGGGGACAGCTATGGCTACACCTTC
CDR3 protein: CASSLGDSYGYTF

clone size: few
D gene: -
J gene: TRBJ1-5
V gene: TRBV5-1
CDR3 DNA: TGCGCCAGCAGCTTGGAGCCCGGACAGTACAATCAGCCCCAGCATTTT
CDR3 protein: CASSLEPGQYNQPQHF

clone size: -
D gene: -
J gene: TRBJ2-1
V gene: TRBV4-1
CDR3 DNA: TGCGCCAGCAGCCAAGTCGGAGATGAGCAGTTCTTC
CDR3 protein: CASSQVGDEQFF

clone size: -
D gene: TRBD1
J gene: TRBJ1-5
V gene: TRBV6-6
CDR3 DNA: TGTGCCAGCAGTTACTCGGACAGGCGCCAGCCCCAACATTTT
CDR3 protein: CASSYSDRRQPQHF

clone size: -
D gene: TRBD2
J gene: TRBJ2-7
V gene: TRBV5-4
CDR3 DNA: TGTGCCAGCAGTCTCGGGGGGGAGCAGTACTTC
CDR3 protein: CASSLGGEQYF

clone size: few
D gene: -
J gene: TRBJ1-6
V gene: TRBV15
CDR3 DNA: TGTGCCACCAGCAGGTCCCAGGGGAGCTCCTATAATTCACCCCTCCACTTT
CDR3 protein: CATSRSQGSSYNSPLHF

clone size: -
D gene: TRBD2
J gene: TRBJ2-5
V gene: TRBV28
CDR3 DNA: TGTGCCAGCAGTGAGGGACTAGCGGAACAAGAGACCCAGTACTTC
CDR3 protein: CASSEGLAEQETQYF

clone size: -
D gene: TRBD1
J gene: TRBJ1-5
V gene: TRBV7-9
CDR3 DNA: TGTGCCAGCAGCTTAGGACAGGGAAGCAATCAGCCCCAGCATTTT
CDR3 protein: CASSLGQGSNQPQHF

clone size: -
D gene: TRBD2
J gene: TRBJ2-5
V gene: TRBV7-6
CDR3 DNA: TGTGCCAGCAGCGGTCTCGGGACTAGGGAGCAGTACTTC
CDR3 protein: CASSGLGTREQYF

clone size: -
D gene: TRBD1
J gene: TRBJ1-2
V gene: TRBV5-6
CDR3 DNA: TGTGCCAGCAGCAGTGAGCAAGACAGGGGTAGCTATGGCTACACCTTC
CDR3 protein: CASSSEQDRGSYGYTF

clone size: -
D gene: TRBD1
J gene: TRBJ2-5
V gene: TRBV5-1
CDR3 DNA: TGCGCCAGCAGCTGGACAGGGGAACGGGAGACCCAGTACTTC
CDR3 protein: CASSWTGERETQYF

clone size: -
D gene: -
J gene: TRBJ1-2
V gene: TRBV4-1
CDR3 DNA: TGCGCCAGCAGCCAAGACGGAGCAGAACTCGGGATCTATGGCTACACCTTC
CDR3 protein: CASSQDGAELGIYGYTF

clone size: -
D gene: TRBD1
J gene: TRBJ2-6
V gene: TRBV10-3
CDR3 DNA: TGTGCCATCAAAGAACCGGGACAGGTTAACTCTGGGGCCAACGTCCTGACTTTC
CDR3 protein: CAIKEPGQVNSGANVLTF

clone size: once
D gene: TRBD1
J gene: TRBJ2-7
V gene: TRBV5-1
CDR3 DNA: TGCGCCAGCAGTTTAACAGGGGCGAGGACCTACGAGCAGTACTTC
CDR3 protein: CASSLTGARTYEQYF

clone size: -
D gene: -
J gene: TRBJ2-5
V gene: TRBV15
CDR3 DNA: TGTGCCACCAGCAGAGCTGGGCAGGCGGGCCGAGAGACCCAGTACTTC
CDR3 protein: CATSRAGQAGRETQYF

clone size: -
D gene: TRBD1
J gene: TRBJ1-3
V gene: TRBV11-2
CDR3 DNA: TGTGCCAGCAGCCAGGGGGACCGGACTGGAAACACCATATATTTT
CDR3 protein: CASSQGDRTGNTIYF

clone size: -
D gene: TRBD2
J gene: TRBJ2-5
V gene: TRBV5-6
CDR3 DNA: TGTGCCAGCAGCCGGGGGGGACTAGCGCCACAAGAGACCCAGTACTTC
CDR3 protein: CASSRGGLAPQETQYF

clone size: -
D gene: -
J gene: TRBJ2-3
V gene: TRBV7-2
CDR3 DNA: TGTGCCAGCAGCTTAGGAGGGACGCAGTATTTT
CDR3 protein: CASSLGGTQYF

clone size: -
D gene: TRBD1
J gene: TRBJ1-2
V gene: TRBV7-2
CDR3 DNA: TGTGCCAGCAGCACCGGACAGGGGGTCTATGGCTACACCTTC
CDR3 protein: CASSTGQGVYGYTF

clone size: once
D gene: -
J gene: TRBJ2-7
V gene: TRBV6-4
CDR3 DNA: TGTGCCAGCAGTGACCGGTCGGGGGGGACAGGGTCCTCCTACGAGCAGTACTTC
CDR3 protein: CASSDRSGGTGSSYEQYF

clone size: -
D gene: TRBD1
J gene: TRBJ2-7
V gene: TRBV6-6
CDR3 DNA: TGTGCCAGCAGTTACGCGGCAGGGGGCCAAGGCTACGAGCAGTACTTC
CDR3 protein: CASSYAAGGQGYEQYF

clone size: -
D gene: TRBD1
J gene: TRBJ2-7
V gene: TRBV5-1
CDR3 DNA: TGCGCCAGCAGCGGGACAGGGGAAAAGTTCGAGCAGTACTTC
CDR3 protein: CASSGTGEKFEQYF

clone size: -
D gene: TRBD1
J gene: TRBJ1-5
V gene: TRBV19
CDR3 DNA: TGTGCCAGTAGTATGTCGGGGACAGGGGCCCAGCCCCAGCATTTT
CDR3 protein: CASSMSGTGAQPQHF

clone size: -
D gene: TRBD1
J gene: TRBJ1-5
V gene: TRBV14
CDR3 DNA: TGTGCCAGCAGCCCCCGGGACAGGGTAGAGGATAGCAATCAGCCCCAGCATTTT
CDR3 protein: CASSPRDRVEDSNQPQHF

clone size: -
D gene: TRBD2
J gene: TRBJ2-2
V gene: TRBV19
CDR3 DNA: TGTGCCAGTAGTATTAAGAGCGGGGGACCCGATAAGAGCGGGGAGCTGTTTTTT
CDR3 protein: CASSIKSGGPDKSGELFF

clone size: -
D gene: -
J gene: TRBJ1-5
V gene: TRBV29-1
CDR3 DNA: TGCAGCGTTGTCGAAGCGGGTCAGCCCCAGCATTTT
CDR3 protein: CSVVEAGQPQHF

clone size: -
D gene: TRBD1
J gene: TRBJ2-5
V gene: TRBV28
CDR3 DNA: TGTGCCAGCAGTTCAGGGGGCGCGCCCGCAGAGACCCAGTACTTC
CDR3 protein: CASSSGGAPAETQYF

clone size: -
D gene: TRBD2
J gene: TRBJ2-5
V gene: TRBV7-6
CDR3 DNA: TGTGCCAGCAGCTTAGTAGGGACTAGCGGAGAGACCCAGTACTTC
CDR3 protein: CASSLVGTSGETQYF

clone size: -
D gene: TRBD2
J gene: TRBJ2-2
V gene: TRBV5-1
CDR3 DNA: TGCGCCAGCAGCTTCCTAGCGGGAGGGAACACCGGGGAGCTGTTTTTT
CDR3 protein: CASSFLAGGNTGELFF

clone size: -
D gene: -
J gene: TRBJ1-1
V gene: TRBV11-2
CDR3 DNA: TGTGCCAGCAGTCTGGGGGGGGTCACTGAAGCTTTCTTT
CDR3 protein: CASSLGGVTEAFF